Listed below are T cell receptor beta chains from one sample, sequenced in a study of cytomegalovirus exposure and HLA in healthy donors. Clones were read by immunoSEQ multiplex PCR, and TCRdb kept only the in-frame ones, dropping some. The top ten hold roughly 3.5% of the sample, which has about 120,000 clones, 80% seen once. The sample was PBMCs. The receptors were sampled from a male donor in good health and CMV-seronegative. Both conserved end residues are part of each CDR3. Fields, in order: D gene, clone size, J gene, V gene, CDR3 protein, CDR3 DNA. The D gene is left open where the match is weak. The size field is filled for only some rows; it gives once, few, many or a size class.

.,.,TRBJ1-5,TRBV7-2,CASSSPSQPQHF,TGTGCCAGCAGCTCGCCTAGTCAGCCCCAGCATTTT
TRBD1,once,TRBJ2-1,TRBV19,CASSFRDRAVDEQFF,TGTGCCAGTAGCTTCCGGGACAGGGCGGTCGATGAGCAGTTCTTC
.,.,TRBJ2-1,TRBV4-3,CASTHRTSSYNEQFF,TGCGCCAGCACCCATCGAACTAGCTCCTACAATGAGCAGTTCTTC
.,.,TRBJ1-2,TRBV7-8,CASSDRFPNYGYTF,TGTGCCAGCAGTGACAGGTTCCCCAACTATGGCTACACCTTC
TRBD1,.,TRBJ1-1,TRBV7-9,CASSLYSDRAGTEAFF,TGTGCCAGCAGCTTATATTCGGACAGGGCCGGCACTGAAGCTTTCTTT
.,.,TRBJ2-2,TRBV6-5,CASSYSQGTNTGELFF,TGTGCCAGCAGTTACTCACAGGGTACGAACACCGGGGAGCTGTTTTTT
.,.,TRBJ2-2,TRBV19,CASKTGGVEAGELFF,TGTGCCAGTAAAACTGGAGGGGTAGAGGCCGGGGAGCTGTTTTTT
TRBD2,.,TRBJ2-1,TRBV6-4,CASRVLAGAPAEQFF,TGTGCCAGCAGAGTGCTAGCGGGAGCGCCTGCTGAGCAGTTCTTC
TRBD2,once,TRBJ2-7,TRBV5-4,CASSLVGGRVYEQYF,TGTGCCAGCAGCTTGGTAGGCGGGAGGGTGTACGAGCAGTACTTC
TRBD1,.,TRBJ2-7,TRBV27,CASSLRQGPAYEQYF,TGTGCCAGCAGTCTGCGACAGGGACCGGCCTACGAGCAGTACTTC
.,once,TRBJ2-7,TRBV10-3,CAIGTSMRDSYEQYF,TGTGCCATCGGAACGTCAATGAGGGACTCCTACGAGCAGTACTTC
.,.,TRBJ1-5,TRBV7-2,CASSSLYRQPQHF,TGTGCCAGCAGCTCTCTATACCGGCAGCCCCAGCATTTT
.,.,TRBJ1-5,TRBV6-4,CASSEHPNQPQHF,TGTGCCAGCAGTGAACACCCAAATCAGCCCCAGCATTTT
.,once,TRBJ1-4,TRBV7-6,CASSPRVRKNEKLFF,TGTGCCAGCAGCCCCAGGGTCCGCAAGAATGAAAAACTGTTTTTT
TRBD1,once,TRBJ1-1,TRBV4-2,CASSQDAQGAANTEAFF,TGTGCCAGCAGCCAAGATGCGCAGGGGGCGGCGAACACTGAAGCTTTCTTT
.,.,TRBJ2-6,TRBV7-3,CASSLNQGPANVLTF,TGTGCCAGCAGCTTAAACCAGGGCCCCGCCAACGTCCTGACTTTC
TRBD1,.,TRBJ2-7,TRBV5-1,CASSPGTDVLNEQYF,TGCGCCAGCAGCCCGGGGACAGATGTTCTGAACGAGCAGTACTTC
TRBD1,.,TRBJ2-2,TRBV7-9,CSSSLPEIGTGAGELFF,TGTTCCAGCAGCTTACCGGAAATCGGGACAGGGGCCGGGGAGCTGTTTTTT
.,once,TRBJ2-1,TRBV19,CASSINSGYEQFF,TGTGCCAGTAGTATAAACTCCGGGTATGAGCAGTTCTTC
.,.,TRBJ1-2,TRBV6-5,CASSYSAGTPAYGYTF,TGTGCCAGCAGTTACTCGGCTGGCACGCCCGCCTATGGCTACACCTTC
TRBD1,.,TRBJ2-4,TRBV15,CATSRSGQGNIQYF,TGTGCCACCAGCAGATCGGGACAGGGGAACATTCAGTACTTC
TRBD2,.,TRBJ2-1,TRBV6-4,CASSELAGGNEQFF,TGTGCCAGCAGTGAGCTAGCGGGAGGGAATGAGCAGTTCTTC
.,few,TRBJ1-5,TRBV15,CATSRARGLGPQHF,TGTGCCACCAGCAGGGCCCGAGGATTGGGTCCGCAGCATTTT
.,.,TRBJ2-7,TRBV2,CASSERYRFYEQYF,TGTGCCAGCAGTGAAAGGTACAGGTTCTACGAGCAGTACTTC
.,.,TRBJ1-1,TRBV29-1,CSVDPRDNTEAFF,TGCAGCGTTGACCCCCGCGATAACACTGAAGCTTTCTTT
.,.,TRBJ2-1,TRBV5-6,CASSQIYNEQFF,TGTGCCAGCAGCCAGATCTACAATGAGCAGTTCTTC